Presented here are 21 T cell receptor beta chains from one specimen sequenced in a study of response to subunit inactivated influenza vaccine. TCRdb re-called the RT-PCR reads with MiXCR, one entry per CDR3 protein. The sample consists of hundreds of thousands of distinct CDR3 sequences, over 9% of them appearing once. The source material was non-naive T cells sorted from PBMCs, sampled less than 15 days before vaccination. The receptors derive from a man between 50 and 59 years old who received an inactivated influenza vaccine.

This clonotype appeared many times. The chain recombines TRBV7-2 with TRBJ2-1; 7 bases map to TRBD1. The CDR3 is 18 amino acids. Per germline, CDR1 SGHTA and CDR2 FQGNSA. Trimming took 0 bases from V and 4 from J; bases not matched to a gene: 12. The DNA for the CDR3 is TGTGCCAGCAGCTTAGCACGGCTAAACAGGGGCCGATACAATGAGCAGTTCTTC. Amino acid sequence: CASSLARLNRGRYNEQFF. The variable domain in full, completed from reference TRBV7-2 and TRBJ2-1, reads GAGVSQSPSNKVTEKGKDVELRCDPISGHTALYWYRQSLGQGLEFLIYFQGNSAPDKSGLPSDRFSAERTGGSVSTLTIQRTQQEDSAVYLCASSLARLNRGRYNEQFFGPGTRLTVL.

The genes are TRBV27 and TRBJ2-5; TRBD1 matches 9 bases. CDR1 is MNHEY, CDR2 SMNVEV, per germline (reference sequence). The CDR3 has 18 residues. J was trimmed by 5 bases and V by 0 bases; bases with no gene match: 13. This CDR3 reads CASSLSGWGTGRGETQYF. The CDR3 nucleotides read TGTGCCAGCAGTTTATCGGGTTGGGGGACAGGGAGGGGTGAGACCCAGTACTTC.

The chain links TRBV27 to TRBJ1-2; no firm D call. Trimming removed 5 bases at V and 6 bases at J, with 13 bases between. The CDR3 totals 13 residues. The V gene's germline CDR1 is MNHEY and CDR2 SMNVEV (reference sequence). The DNA of the CDR3 is TGTGCCAGCAGTCGAGGGCCGGCGGATGGCTACACCTTC. Translating it yields CASSRGPADGYTF.

This clonotype was seen only a few times. The V call is TRBV3-1, the J call TRBJ2-7, with D hard to call. Trimming shortened V by 4 bases and J by 3 bases, and 10 bases separated the two germline ends. This CDR3 is built from 13 residues. CDR1 and CDR2 (germline): LGHDT, YNNKEL (reference sequence). The CDR3 DNA follows: TGTGCCAGCAGCCCCTCGTCGGGCTACGAGCAGTACTTC. This translates into CASSPSSGYEQYF.

This chain uses TRBV29-1 with TRBJ2-3, with D possibly being TRBD1 or TRBD2 (6 bases each). V lost 4 bases, J lost 3 bases, and 14 bases lay in between. The CDR3 is 14 residues long. From germline, CDR1 is SQVTM and CDR2 ANQGSEA. CDR3 region: CSVVRGVGTDTQYF. The CDR3 DNA reads TGCAGCGTTGTAAGGGGGGTAGGGACAGATACGCAGTATTTT.

This clonotype has ten or more counts. The chain joins TRBV7-2 to TRBJ1-5; D might be TRBD1 (6 bases). Germline CDR1 reads SGHTA; CDR2 reads FQGNSA. The V gene lost 5 bases and the J gene lost 5 bases, with 10 bases spanning the gap. This CDR3 is 13 amino acids long. The CDR3 here is CASSRTADQPQHF. Here the CDR3 DNA reads TGTGCCAGCAGCAGGACAGCAGATCAGCCCCAGCATTTT.

This rearrangement joins TRBV6-1 to TRBJ2-7; the D gene is possibly TRBD2 (5 bases). The length of the CDR3 is 14 residues. V lost 5 bases and J 0 bases, leaving 11 bases between the germline ends. Germline CDR1 and CDR2: MNHNS and SASEGT. The CDR3 DNA sequence: TGTGCCAGCAGTCGGGCGGGCGGCTCCTACGAGCAGTACTTC. Translated: CASSRAGGSYEQYF.

The chain couples TRBV12-3 or TRBV12-4 to TRBJ1-3; possible D gene TRBD1, 5 bases. Trimming removed 5 bases at V and 0 bases at J, with 17 bases between. The CDR3 consists of 17 residues. The CDR3 DNA reads TGTGCCAGCAGTCCTCTCTCGGACACCCGCTCTGGAAACACCATATATTTT. Its translation: CASSPLSDTRSGNTIYF.

This clonotype was seen a handful of times. The chain couples TRBV27 to TRBJ1-2, with D uncertain. Germline CDR1 and CDR2: MNHEY and SMNVEV (reference sequence). Trimming took off 6 bases at V and 4 bases at J, with 12 bases between the two ends. The CDR3 has 13 amino acids. The CDR3 here is CASRPGGVYGYTF. The CDR3 nucleotides are TGTGCCAGCAGGCCGGGAGGAGTCTATGGCTACACCTTC.

This clonotype was observed a few times. The chain uses TRBV7-9 and TRBJ2-1; D may be TRBD2 (6 bases). The CDR3 loop spans 15 amino acids. The germline gives CDR1 SEHNR, CDR2 FQNEAQ (reference sequence). The V end lost 1 base, the J end lost 0 bases, and 7 bases lay between the germline ends. CDR3 region: CASSLELASYNEQFF. Here the CDR3 DNA reads TGTGCCAGCAGCTTAGAACTAGCCTCCTACAATGAGCAGTTCTTC.

The V and J genes are TRBV7-3 and TRBJ2-1; either TRBD1 or TRBD2 may fit D (5 bases each). Between the trimmed V and J ends, which lost 5 bases and 6 bases, there was a span of 17 bases. Looked up from germline, CDR1 is SGHTA and CDR2 is FQGTGA. The CDR3 spans 15 residues. CDR3 protein: CASSQNPGRVNEQFF. For the CDR3, the DNA is TGTGCCAGCAGCCAAAATCCAGGGAGAGTCAATGAGCAGTTCTTC.

This clonotype was recorded a few times. The V gene is TRBV20-1, the J gene TRBJ2-3, with D uncertain. Trimming removed 4 bases at V and 3 bases at J, with 11 bases between. The CDR3 length is 13 residues. The germline gives CDR1 DFQATT, CDR2 SNEGSKA (reference sequence). DNA of the CDR3: TGCAGTGCTATCCTGGGTTCGACAGATACGCAGTATTTT. Translating gives CSAILGSTDTQYF.

This clonotype was counted many times. As DNA, the CDR3 is TGTGCCACCAGCACCCGCGCAATACTGCGGACTAGCACAGATACGCAGTATTTT. It yields the protein CATSTRAILRTSTDTQYF. The chain couples TRBV15 to TRBJ2-3; D may be TRBD2 (5 bases). CDR3 size: 18 residues. The germline V gene has CDR1 LNHNV and CDR2 YYDKDF (reference sequence). V was pared by 4 bases and J by 0 bases, with 20 bases between.

The chain joins TRBV28 to TRBJ2-1, with no clear D. Trimming removed 1 base from V and 7 bases from J, with 8 bases in between. This CDR3 spans 13 amino acids. Per germline, CDR1 MDHEN and CDR2 SYDVKM. The CDR3 reads CASSLSSPNEQFF. The DNA for the CDR3 is TGTGCCAGCAGTTTATCCTCGCCGAATGAGCAGTTCTTC.

The chain employs TRBV5-1 and TRBJ1-1; no reliable D call. Germline values: CDR1 SGHRS, CDR2 YFSETQ. V was clipped by 0 bases and J by 8 bases, with 11 bases between them. The CDR3 extends over 13 amino acids. The CDR3 nucleotides are TGCGCCAGCAGCTTGGGGCAGGACCGCGAAGCTTTCTTT. Amino acids: CASSLGQDREAFF.

The rearrangement joins TRBV6-2 or TRBV6-3 to TRBJ1-5, with D tentatively TRBD1 (6 bases). Germline CDR1 reads MNHEY; CDR2 reads SVGEGT. The CDR3 length is 18 residues. V was shortened by 2 bases and J by 6 bases, with 23 bases between the two germline ends. The CDR3 is CASSYPTRDIPGSQPQHF. In DNA form, the CDR3 reads TGTGCCAGCAGTTACCCAACGAGGGACATTCCTGGGAGTCAGCCCCAGCATTTT.

In this sample, this clonotype turned up a few times. The chain couples TRBV7-9 to TRBJ2-3, with a tentative D call TRBD1 (5 bases). There are 15 residues in the CDR3. CDR1 is SEHNR, CDR2 FQNEAQ, per germline (reference sequence). The germline V and J ends were trimmed by 8 bases and 2 bases, with 17 bases remaining between them. The CDR3 nucleotides read TGTGCCAGCGGGGCAGGGCAGATCGTCACAGATACGCAGTATTTT. Its protein product is CASGAGQIVTDTQYF.

In this sample, this clonotype turned up many times. The rearrangement joins TRBV12-3 or TRBV12-4 to TRBJ2-7; D gene ambiguous. The length of the CDR3 is 12 residues. Trimming took off 6 bases at V and 1 base at J, with 7 bases between the two ends. DNA of the CDR3: TGTGCCAGCAGCTTATTTTCCTACGAGCAGTACTTC. Its translation is CASSLFSYEQYF.

There are a few counts of this clonotype. The rearrangement joins TRBV7-9 to TRBJ1-6, with D hard to call. Germline V gene lookup returns CDR1 SEHNR and CDR2 FQNEAQ (reference sequence). The CDR3 is 13 residues long. The V gene lost 4 bases and the J gene lost 7 bases, with 8 bases spanning the gap. The CDR3: CASSSPTNSPLHF. The CDR3 DNA reads TGTGCCAGCAGCTCCCCGACGAATTCACCCCTCCACTTT.

The chain is built from TRBV20-1 and TRBJ2-7, with D possibly being TRBD1 (6 bases). Trimming took off 5 bases at V and 6 bases at J, with 17 bases between the two ends. Looked up from germline, CDR1 is DFQATT and CDR2 is SNEGSKA (reference sequence). The CDR3 has 13 residues. The CDR3 coding sequence is TGCAGTGCTCCACTGGGCAGGGGTAGCGAGCAGTACTTC. This codes for CSAPLGRGSEQYF.

Many counts were recorded for this clonotype. In DNA form, the CDR3 reads TGCAGTGCTGAAGGCGCGACGCCAGCTGAAGCTTTCTTT. Its translation is CSAEGATPAEAFF. The chain joins TRBV20-1 to TRBJ1-1; no clear D. V was pared by 5 bases and J by 6 bases, with 16 bases between. The CDR3 totals 13 residues. The germline gives CDR1 DFQATT, CDR2 SNEGSKA (reference sequence).